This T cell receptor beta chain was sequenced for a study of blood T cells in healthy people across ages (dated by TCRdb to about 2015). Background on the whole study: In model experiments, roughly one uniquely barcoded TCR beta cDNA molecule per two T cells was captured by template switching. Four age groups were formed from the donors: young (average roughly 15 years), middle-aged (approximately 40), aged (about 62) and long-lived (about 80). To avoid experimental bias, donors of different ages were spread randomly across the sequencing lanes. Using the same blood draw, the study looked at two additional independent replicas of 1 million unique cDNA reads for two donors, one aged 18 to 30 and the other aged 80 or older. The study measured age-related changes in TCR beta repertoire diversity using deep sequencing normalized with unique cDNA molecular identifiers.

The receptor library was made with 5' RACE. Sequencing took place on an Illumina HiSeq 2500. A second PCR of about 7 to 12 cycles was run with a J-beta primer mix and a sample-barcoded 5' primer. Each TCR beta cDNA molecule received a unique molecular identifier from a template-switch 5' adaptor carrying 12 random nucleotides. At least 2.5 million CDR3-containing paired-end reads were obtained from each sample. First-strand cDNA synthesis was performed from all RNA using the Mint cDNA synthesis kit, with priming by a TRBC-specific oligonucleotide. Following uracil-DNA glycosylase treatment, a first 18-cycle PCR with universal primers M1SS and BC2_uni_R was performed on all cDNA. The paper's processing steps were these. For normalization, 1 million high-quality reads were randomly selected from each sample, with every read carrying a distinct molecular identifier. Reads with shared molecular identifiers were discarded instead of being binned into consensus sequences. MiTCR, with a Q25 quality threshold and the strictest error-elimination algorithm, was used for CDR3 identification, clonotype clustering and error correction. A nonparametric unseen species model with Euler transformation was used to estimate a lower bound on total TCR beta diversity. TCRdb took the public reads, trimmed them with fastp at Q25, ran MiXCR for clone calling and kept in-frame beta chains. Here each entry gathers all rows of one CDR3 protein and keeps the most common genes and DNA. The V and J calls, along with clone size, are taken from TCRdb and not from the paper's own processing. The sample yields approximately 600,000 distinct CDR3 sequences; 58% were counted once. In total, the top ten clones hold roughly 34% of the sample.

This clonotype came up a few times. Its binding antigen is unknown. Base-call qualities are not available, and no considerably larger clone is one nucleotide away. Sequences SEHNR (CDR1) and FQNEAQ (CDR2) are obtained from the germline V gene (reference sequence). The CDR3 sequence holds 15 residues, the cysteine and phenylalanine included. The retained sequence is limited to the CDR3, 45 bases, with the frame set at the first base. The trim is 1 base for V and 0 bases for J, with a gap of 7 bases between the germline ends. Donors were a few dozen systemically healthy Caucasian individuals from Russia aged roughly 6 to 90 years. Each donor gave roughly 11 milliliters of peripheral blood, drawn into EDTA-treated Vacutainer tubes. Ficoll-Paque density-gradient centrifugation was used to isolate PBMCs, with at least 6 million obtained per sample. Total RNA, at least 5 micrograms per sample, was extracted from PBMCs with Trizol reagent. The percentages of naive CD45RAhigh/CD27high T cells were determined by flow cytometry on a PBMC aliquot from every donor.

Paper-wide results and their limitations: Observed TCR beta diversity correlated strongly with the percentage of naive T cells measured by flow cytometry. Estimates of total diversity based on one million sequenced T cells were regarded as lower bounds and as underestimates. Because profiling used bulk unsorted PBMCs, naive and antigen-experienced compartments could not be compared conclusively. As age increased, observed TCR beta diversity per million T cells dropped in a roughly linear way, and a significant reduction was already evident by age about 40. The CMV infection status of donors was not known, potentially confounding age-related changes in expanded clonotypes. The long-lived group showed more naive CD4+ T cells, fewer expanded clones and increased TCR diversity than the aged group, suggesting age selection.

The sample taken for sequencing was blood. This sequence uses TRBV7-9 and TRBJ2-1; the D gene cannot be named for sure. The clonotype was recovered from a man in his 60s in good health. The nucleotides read TGTGCCAGCAGCTTAGGAAGTAGCTCCTACAATGAGCAGTTCTTC. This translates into CASSLGSSSYNEQFF.